This T cell receptor (beta chain) was documented in a study of blood T cell repertoires in COVID-19. As for the study in general: The study drew acute and convalescent COVID-19 samples from the United States, Italy and Spain. The analysed material was cDNA or gDNA that came from T cells, B-cell-depleted T cells, or PBMCs.

The table came from immunoSEQ multiplex PCR; TCRdb's copy has only in-frame clones and leaves some out. This table holds about 300,000 clones, around 90% found once. Seattle enrolled patients during active infection and tracked them longitudinally. Germline lookup yields CDR1 LGHNA and CDR2 YSLEER. The CDR3 is 15 residues long. J was trimmed by 6 bases and V by 3 bases; bases with no gene match: 6. V gene TRBV4-3 combines with J gene TRBJ2-7, with TRBD2 matching over 12 bases. The sequence was collected from a woman aged 45 to 65 with COVID-19, enrolled during active disease. The sequenced sample was peripheral blood. CDR3 sequence: CASSQLAGGPGEQYF. The CDR3 nucleotides are TGCGCCAGCAGCCAGCTAGCGGGAGGGCCCGGCGAGCAGTACTTC.